These 5 T cell receptor beta chains were all obtained from the same sample, sequenced in a study of cytomegalovirus exposure and HLA in healthy donors. The primer mix had 60 Vbeta and 13 Jbeta primers. TCRdb's table, derived via immunoSEQ multiplex PCR, lists solely in-frame clones and lacks some. Of over 150,000 clones listed, approximately 76% are singletons. Sequenced: PBMCs. These TCRs come from a man in his sixties in good health and CMV-seronegative.

The chain is built from TRBV5-6 and TRBJ1-1; D not certain. Germline V gives CDR1 SGHDT, CDR2 YYEEEE. The germline V and J ends were trimmed by 1 base and 9 bases, with 19 bases remaining between them. This CDR3 is built from 15 residues. The CDR3 DNA reads as TGTGCCAGCAGCTTGTTGCTCAGCGACGGGATAAAAGCTTTCTTT. Translating it yields CASSLLLSDGIKAFF.

V gene TRBV20-1 combines with J gene TRBJ1-1; D not resolved. This CDR3 comprises 11 residues. In germline, CDR1 is DFQATT, CDR2 SNEGSKA (reference sequence). The V gene lost 3 bases and the J gene lost 7 bases, with 9 bases spanning the gap. CDR3 DNA: TGCAGTGCTAGGGAGAGCAGTGAAGCTTTCTTT. Its protein product is CSARESSEAFF.

This sequence joins TRBV9 and TRBJ2-5; D is perhaps TRBD1 (6 bases). Germline CDR1 SGDLS, CDR2 YYNGEE. The V gene lost 3 bases and the J gene lost 4 bases, with 16 bases spanning the gap. The CDR3 spans 15 residues. The CDR3 protein is CASSGPGQRRETQYF. CDR3 DNA: TGTGCCAGCAGCGGACCGGGACAACGAAGAGAGACCCAGTACTTC.

The chain joins TRBV7-9 to TRBJ2-3; 9 bases are a match to TRBD2. This CDR3 is 17 amino acids long. Losses at the gene ends were 1 base for V and 6 bases for J; bases not matched to a gene: 11. In germline, CDR1 is SEHNR, CDR2 FQNEAQ (reference sequence). The CDR3 DNA is TGTGCCAGCAGCTTAGATTTAGCGGGGGATGGCCGGGATACGCAGTATTTT. Its translation: CASSLDLAGDGRDTQYF.

The CDR3 bases are TGTGCCAGCAATCCTTATGGCCTCGCCGGGACAGTCAATCAGCCCCAGCATTTT. Its translation is CASNPYGLAGTVNQPQHF. The gene calls are TRBV28 and TRBJ1-5; 7 positions agree with TRBD1. Germline CDR1 is MDHEN and CDR2 is SYDVKM. This CDR3 has 18 residues. The V gene end was trimmed by 7 bases and the J gene end by 3 bases; junction bases not matched to a gene: 18.